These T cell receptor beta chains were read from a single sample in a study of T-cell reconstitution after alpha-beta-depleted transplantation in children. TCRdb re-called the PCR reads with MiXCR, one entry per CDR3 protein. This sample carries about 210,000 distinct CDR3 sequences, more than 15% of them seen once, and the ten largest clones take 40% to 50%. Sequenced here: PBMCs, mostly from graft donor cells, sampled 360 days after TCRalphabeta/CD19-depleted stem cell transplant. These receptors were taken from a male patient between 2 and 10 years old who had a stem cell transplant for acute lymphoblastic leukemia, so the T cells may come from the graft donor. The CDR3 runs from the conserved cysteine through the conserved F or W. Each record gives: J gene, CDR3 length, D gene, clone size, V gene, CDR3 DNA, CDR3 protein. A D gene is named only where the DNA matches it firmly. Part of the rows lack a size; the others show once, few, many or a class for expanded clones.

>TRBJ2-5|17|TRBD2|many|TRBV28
TGTGCCAGCAGCACCGACCTCAGCGGGAGGGGGCGGGAGACCCAGTACTTC
CASSTDLSGRGRETQYF
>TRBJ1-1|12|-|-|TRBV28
TGTGCCACGGCGGGGTCCGCACAGGAAGCTTTCTTT
CATAGSAQEAFF
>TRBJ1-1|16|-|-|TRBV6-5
TGTGCCAGCAGTTACAAGGGGCCAGGGCGATGGACTGAAGCTTTCTTT
CASSYKGPGRWTEAFF
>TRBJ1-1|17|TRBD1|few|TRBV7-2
TGTGCCAGCAGCTTACCCCTGAGGGGACAGATTAACACTGAAGCTTTCTTT
CASSLPLRGQINTEAFF
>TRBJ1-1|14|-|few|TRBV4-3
TGCGCCAGCAGCCAAGAAGTCTGGACCCCAGAAGCTTTCTTT
CASSQEVWTPEAFF
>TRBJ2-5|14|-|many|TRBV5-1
TGCGCCAGCAGCTGGCCTCTAGCGAGAGAGACCCAGTACTTC
CASSWPLARETQYF
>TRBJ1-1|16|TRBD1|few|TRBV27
TGTGCCAGCAGTTGGGACAGGGTAAACTCTGGGGTTGGAGCTTTCTTT
CASSWDRVNSGVGAFF
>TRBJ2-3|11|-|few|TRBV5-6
TGTGCCAGCCAAGAGACAGATACGCAGTATTTT
CASQETDTQYF
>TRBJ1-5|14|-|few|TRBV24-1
TGTGCCACCAGTGAACGGGGAGGGCGTCAGCCCCAGCATTTT
CATSERGGRQPQHF
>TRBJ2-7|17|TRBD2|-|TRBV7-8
TGTGCCAGCAGCTTTACTAGCGGGGTCCTTACCTACTACGAGCAGTACTTC
CASSFTSGVLTYYEQYF
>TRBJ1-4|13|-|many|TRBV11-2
TGTGCCAGCAGCTTAGAAGTTGGGGGAAAACTGTTTTTT
CASSLEVGGKLFF
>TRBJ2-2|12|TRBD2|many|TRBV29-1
TGCAGCGGGAGCGGGGGCTACGGGGAGCTGTTTTTT
CSGSGGYGELFF
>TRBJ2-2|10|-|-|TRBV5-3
TGTGCCAGGGGCACCGGGGAGCTGTTTTTT
CARGTGELFF
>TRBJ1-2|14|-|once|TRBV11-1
TGTGCCAGCAGCACCGGACAAGCCTACTATGGCTACACCTTC
CASSTGQAYYGYTF
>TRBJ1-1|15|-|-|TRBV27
TGTGCCAGCAGTCCATGGGGACAAAGAGACACTGAAGCTTTCTTT
CASSPWGQRDTEAFF
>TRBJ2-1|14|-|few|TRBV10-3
TGTGCCATCAGTGCGGGGAATTCCTACAATGAGCAGTTCTTC
CAISAGNSYNEQFF
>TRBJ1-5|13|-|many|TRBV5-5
TGTGCCAGCAGCTCTGGAGGGGGTCAGCCCCAGCATTTT
CASSSGGGQPQHF
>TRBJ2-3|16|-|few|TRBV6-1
TGTGCCAGCAGTGAAGTCCAAGGGTGGGGCACAGATACGCAGTATTTT
CASSEVQGWGTDTQYF
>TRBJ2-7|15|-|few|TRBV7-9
TGTGCCAGCAGCTTAGCGCGGGACAGACCATACGAGCAGTACTTC
CASSLARDRPYEQYF
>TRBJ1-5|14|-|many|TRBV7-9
TGTGCCAGCAGCTTAGGGAGGGGCGATCAGCCCCAGCATTTT
CASSLGRGDQPQHF
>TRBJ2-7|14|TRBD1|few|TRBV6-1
TGTGCCAGCAGTCAAACAGGGGTTTCCTACGAGCAGTACTTC
CASSQTGVSYEQYF
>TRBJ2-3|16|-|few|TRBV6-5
TGTGCCAGCAGTTACACCTACACGGGAAGAACAGATACGCAGTATTTT
CASSYTYTGRTDTQYF
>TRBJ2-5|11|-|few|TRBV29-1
TGCAGCGCTGAGGACCCGGGGACCCAGTACTTC
CSAEDPGTQYF
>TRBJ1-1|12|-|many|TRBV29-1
TGCAGCGTTGAAAAGAGTGGGACTGAAGCTTTCTTT
CSVEKSGTEAFF
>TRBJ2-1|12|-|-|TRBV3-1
TGTGCCAGCAGCCCGGGACTTAGTGAGCAGTTCTTC
CASSPGLSEQFF
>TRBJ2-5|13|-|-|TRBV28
TGTGCCAGCAACCTCCTGCAGGGGCAGACCCAGTACTTC
CASNLLQGQTQYF
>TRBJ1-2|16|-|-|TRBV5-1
TGCGCCAGCAGCTTGGTAACCGGAAATCCAAACTATGGCTACACCTTC
CASSLVTGNPNYGYTF
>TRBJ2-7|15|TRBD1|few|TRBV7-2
TGTGCCAGCAGCCGAACGGGACAGGCGACCTACGAGCAGTACTTC
CASSRTGQATYEQYF
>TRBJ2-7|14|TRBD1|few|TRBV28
TGTGCCAGCAGGCTAGGACAGGCGCCCTACGAGCAGTACTTC
CASRLGQAPYEQYF
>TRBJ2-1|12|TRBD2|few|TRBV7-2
TGTGCCAGCAGCTTATTCCGGCGGGGGAAGTTCTTC
CASSLFRRGKFF
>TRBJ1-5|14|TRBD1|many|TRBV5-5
TGTGCCAGCAGCGCCGACAGGGGCAATCAGCCCCAGCATTTT
CASSADRGNQPQHF
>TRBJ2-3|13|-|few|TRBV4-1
TGCGCCAGCAGCCAAGTTTGGAGAGATACGCAGTATTTT
CASSQVWRDTQYF
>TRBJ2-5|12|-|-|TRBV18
TGTGCCAGCTCACCAAACGAAGAGACCCAGTACTTC
CASSPNEETQYF
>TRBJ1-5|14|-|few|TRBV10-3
TGTGCCATCAGTGAGTCGTATAGCAATCAGCCCCAGCATTTT
CAISESYSNQPQHF
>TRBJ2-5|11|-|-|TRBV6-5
TGTGCCAGCGCGTTCGAAGAGACCCAGTACTTC
CASAFEETQYF
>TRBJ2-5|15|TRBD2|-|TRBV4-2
TGTGCCAGCAGCCAAGAGACCAGCGGGGGGGAGACCCAGTACTTC
CASSQETSGGETQYF
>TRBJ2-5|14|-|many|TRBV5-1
TGCGCCAGCAGCTTGTTGGGGACGCAAGAGACCCAGTACTTC
CASSLLGTQETQYF
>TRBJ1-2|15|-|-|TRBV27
TGTGCCAGCGTCCCTGCCGGGACCCAAAGGGGTGGCTACACCTTC
CASVPAGTQRGGYTF
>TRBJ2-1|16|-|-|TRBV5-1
TGCGCCAGCAGCTTGACCGGACAAGATCCCTACAATGAGCAGTTCTTC
CASSLTGQDPYNEQFF
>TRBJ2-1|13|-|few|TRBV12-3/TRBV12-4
TGTGCCAGCAGTTTGGAACCGGGACCCCGTATGATCTTC
CASSLEPGPRMIF
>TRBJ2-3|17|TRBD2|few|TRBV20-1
TGCAGTGCTAGATCGCCGACTAGCGGGGCTAGCACAGATACGCAGTATTTT
CSARSPTSGASTDTQYF
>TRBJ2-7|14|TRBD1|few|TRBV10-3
TGTGCCATCAGCGTCCGGGACAGGGCCTACGAGCAGTACTTC
CAISVRDRAYEQYF
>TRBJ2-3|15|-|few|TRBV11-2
TGTGCCAGCAGCTCCATACTAGAACAGGCAGATACGCAGTATTTT
CASSSILEQADTQYF
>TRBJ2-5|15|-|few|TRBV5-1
TGCGCCAGCAGCGGCCGCCCCAGGGTAGAAGAGACCCAGTACTTC
CASSGRPRVEETQYF
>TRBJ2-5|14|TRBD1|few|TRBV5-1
TGCGCCAGCAGCTTGGCAGGGGGCCAAGAGACCCAGTACTTC
CASSLAGGQETQYF
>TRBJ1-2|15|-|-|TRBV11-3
TGTGCCAGCAGCTGGCGGGAGACAGATAACTATGGCTACACCTTC
CASSWRETDNYGYTF
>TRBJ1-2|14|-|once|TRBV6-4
TGTGCCAGGTTTTTTTTACGGCCGATCTATGGCTACACCTTC
CARFFLRPIYGYTF
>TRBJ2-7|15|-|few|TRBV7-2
TGTGCCAGCAGCTTAAAAAGCCAGAGCTCCTACGAGCAGTACTTC
CASSLKSQSSYEQYF
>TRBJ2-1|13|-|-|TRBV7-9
TGTGCCAGCAGCTCCGGACTGTTCAATGAGCAGTTCTTC
CASSSGLFNEQFF
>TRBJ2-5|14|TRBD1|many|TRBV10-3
TGTGCCATCAGCAATGACAGGGAACCAGAGACCCAGTACTTC
CAISNDREPETQYF
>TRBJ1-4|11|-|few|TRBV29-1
TGCAGCGTTGGACAAGGTGAAAAACTGTTTTTT
CSVGQGEKLFF
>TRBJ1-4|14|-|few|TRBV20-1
TGCAGTGCTTGGGGTTCGGGGAGTAATGAAAAACTGTTTTTT
CSAWGSGSNEKLFF
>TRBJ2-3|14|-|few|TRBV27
TGTGCCAGCAGTTTCCGGGTCTTGGGGGATACGCAGTATTTT
CASSFRVLGDTQYF
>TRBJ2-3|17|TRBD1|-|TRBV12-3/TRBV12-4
TGTGCCAGCAGTACGGGACAGGGGGGGACTAGCACAGATACGCAGTATTTT
CASSTGQGGTSTDTQYF
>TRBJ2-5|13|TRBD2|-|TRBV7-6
TGTGCCAGCAGCGACCTCGGGGAGGGGACCCAGTACTTC
CASSDLGEGTQYF
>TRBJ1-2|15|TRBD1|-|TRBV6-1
TGTGCCAGCAGTGAACTGGGACAGGGAGGGAATGGCTACACCTTC
CASSELGQGGNGYTF
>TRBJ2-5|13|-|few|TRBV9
TGTGCCAGCAGCGTAGCAGGGGCAGAGACCCAGTACTTC
CASSVAGAETQYF